This T cell receptor beta chain was captured in a study of blood T cells in healthy people across ages (dated by TCRdb to the mid-2010s). In terms of the full investigation: In model experiments, template switching captured roughly one uniquely barcoded TCR beta cDNA molecule for every two T cells. Age-related changes in TCR beta repertoire diversity were measured in the study by deep sequencing normalized with unique cDNA molecular identifiers. Donors were grouped into four age groups: young (average 16 years), middle-aged (under 40), aged (about 59) and long-lived (over 80). To avoid experimental bias, donors of different ages were distributed randomly across sequencing lanes. Using the same blood draw, the study looked at two additional independent replicas of 1 million unique cDNA reads for two donors, one aged 18 to 30 and the other aged 80 or older. Study-level results and caveats: The CMV infection status of donors was not known, potentially confounding age-related changes in expanded clonotypes. Compared with the aged group, the long-lived group had more naive CD4+ T cells, fewer expanded clones and increased TCR diversity, suggesting age selection. Estimates of total diversity based on one million sequenced T cells were regarded as lower bounds and as underestimates. Because profiling used bulk unsorted PBMCs, naive and antigen-experienced compartments could not be compared conclusively. There was a strong correlation between observed TCR beta diversity and the percentage of naive T cells measured by flow cytometry. As age increased, observed TCR beta diversity per million T cells dropped in a roughly linear way, and a significant reduction was already evident by age around 41.

About this clonotype: Its antigen is currently not known. The sample holds no much larger clone one base away, and base qualities are not on file.

Donors were about 36 systemically healthy Caucasian individuals from Russia aged roughly 6 to 90 years. About 10 milliliters of peripheral blood were drawn from each donor into EDTA-treated Vacutainer tubes. Ficoll-Paque density-gradient centrifugation was used to isolate PBMCs, with at least 6 million obtained per sample. Trizol reagent was used to extract total RNA from PBMCs, with at least 5.5 micrograms per sample. For every donor, flow cytometry on a PBMC aliquot measured the percentage of naive CD45RAhigh/CD27high T cells. Library generation was performed with 5' RACE. TCRdb records Illumina HiSeq 2500 as the sequencer. The second PCR ran for about 6 to 12 cycles and used a J-beta primer mix along with a sample-barcoded 5' primer. A unique molecular identifier was introduced onto each TCR beta cDNA molecule by a template-switch 5' adaptor carrying 12 random nucleotides. Each sample yielded at least 2.5 million CDR3-containing paired-end reads. First-strand cDNA synthesis was performed from all RNA using the Mint cDNA synthesis kit, with priming by a TRBC-specific oligonucleotide. All cDNA was treated with uracil-DNA glycosylase and then went through a first 18-cycle PCR with the universal primers M1SS and BC2_uni_R. Per the original workflow: For normalization, 1 million high-quality reads were randomly selected from each sample, with every read carrying a distinct molecular identifier. Reads sharing molecular identifiers were discarded rather than binned into consensus sequences. CDR3 identification, clonotype clustering and error correction used MiTCR with a Q25 quality threshold and the strictest error-elimination algorithm. A nonparametric unseen species model using Euler transformation provided a lower-bound estimate of total TCR beta diversity. The public reads were run again by TCRdb, first through fastp at Q25 and then through MiXCR, and only productive beta chains were kept. CDR3 protein sequences are deduplicated, and each keeps its most common genes and DNA. Here the V and J calls rest on TCRdb's processing, not on the authors' analysis. The sample table contains some 1 million distinct CDR3 sequences; only one count was recorded for less than 50% of them. Clones ranked in the top ten supply approximately 17% of the sample.

The TCR comes from a woman in her fifties or sixties in good health. The sequenced sample was blood.

The CDR3 reads as follows: CASSQDYRERTEAFF. The nucleotides are TGTGCCAGCAGCCAAGACTACAGGGAGAGGACTGAAGCTTTCTTT. The sequence links TRBV3-1 to TRBJ1-1, with a tentative D gene TRBD1 over 6 matching bases. The CDR3 numbers 15 residues from cysteine through phenylalanine. Left in the record is the CDR3 DNA by itself, 45 bases read in frame from the first base. Trimming removed 0 bases from V and 5 bases from J, leaving 13 bases between the germline ends. CDR1 and CDR2 are read off the germline V gene (reference sequence) as LGHDT and YNNKEL. The CDR3, completed at both ends by the reference TRBV3-1 and TRBJ1-1 genes, gives the full variable domain DTAVSQTPKYLVTQMGNDKSIKCEQNLGHDTMYWYKQDSKKFLKIMFSYNNKELIINETVPNRFSPKSPDKAHLNLHINSLELGDSAVYFCASSQDYRERTEAFFGQGTRLTVV.